This T cell receptor (beta chain) is drawn from a study of Ad26.COV2.S vaccination and SARS-CoV-2 variants. For the study at large: Ad26.COV2.S, an intramuscular injection, was given once or twice 56 days apart.

Treatment in this sample: roughly 18 received Ad26.COV2.S at low or high dose, single or two shots; 5 received placebo; per-sample allocation not given. All samples were drawn on day 63, counting from the first vaccine or placebo injection. Within Boston, the person who donated was an adult of 18-55 years. Study observations and caveats: Vaccine recipients surpassed placebo recipients in spike-specific TCR breadth.

The table came from immunoSEQ multiplex PCR; TCRdb's copy has only in-frame clones and leaves some out. Among about 460,000 clones listed, 70% to 90% were seen once. The CDR3 runs to 12 residues. Germline V gene data show CDR1 as MDHEN and CDR2 as SYDVKM. With 2 bases removed from V and 2 bases from J, the gap between germline ends came to 3 bases. About this clone: Its antigen is currently unknown.

Source: peripheral blood, taken in a trial of Ad26.COV2.S vaccine versus placebo. The sequence came from a person aged 18 to 65 who received the Ad26.COV2.S COVID-19 vaccine or a placebo. V gene TRBV28 combines with J gene TRBJ2-5; D unresolved. The CDR3 DNA sequence: TGTGCCAGCAGTTTAGTTCAAGAGACCCAGTACTTC. Its protein is CASSLVQETQYF.